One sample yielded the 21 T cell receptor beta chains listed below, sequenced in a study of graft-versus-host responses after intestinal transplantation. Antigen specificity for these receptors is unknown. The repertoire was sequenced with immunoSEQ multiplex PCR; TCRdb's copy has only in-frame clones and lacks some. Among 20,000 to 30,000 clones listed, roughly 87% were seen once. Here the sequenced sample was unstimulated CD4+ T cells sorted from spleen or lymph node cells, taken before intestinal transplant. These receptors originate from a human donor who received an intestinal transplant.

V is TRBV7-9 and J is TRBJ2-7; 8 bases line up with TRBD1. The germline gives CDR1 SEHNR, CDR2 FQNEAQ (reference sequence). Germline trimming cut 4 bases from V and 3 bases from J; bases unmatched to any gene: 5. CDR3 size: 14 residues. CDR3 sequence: CASSYGTGLYEQYF. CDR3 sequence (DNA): TGTGCCAGCAGCTATGGGACAGGACTCTACGAGCAGTACTTC.

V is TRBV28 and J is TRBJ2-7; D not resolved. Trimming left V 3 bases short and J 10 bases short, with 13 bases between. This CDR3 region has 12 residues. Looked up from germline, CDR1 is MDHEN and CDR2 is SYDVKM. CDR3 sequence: CASSFETVKQYF. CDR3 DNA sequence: TGTGCCAGCAGTTTTGAGACGGTGAAACAGTACTTC.

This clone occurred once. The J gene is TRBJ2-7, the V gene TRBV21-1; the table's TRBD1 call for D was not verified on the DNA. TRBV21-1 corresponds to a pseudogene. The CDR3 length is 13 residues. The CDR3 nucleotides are TGTGCCAGCAGCAAGGACAGCTCCTACGAGCAGTACTTC. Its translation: CASSKDSSYEQYF.

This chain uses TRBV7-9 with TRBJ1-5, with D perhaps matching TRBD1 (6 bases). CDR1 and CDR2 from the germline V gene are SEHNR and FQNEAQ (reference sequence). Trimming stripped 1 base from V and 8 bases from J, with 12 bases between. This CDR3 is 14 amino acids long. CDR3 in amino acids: CASSLEGGQEPQHF. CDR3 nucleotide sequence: TGTGCCAGCAGCTTAGAGGGGGGGCAGGAGCCCCAGCATTTT.

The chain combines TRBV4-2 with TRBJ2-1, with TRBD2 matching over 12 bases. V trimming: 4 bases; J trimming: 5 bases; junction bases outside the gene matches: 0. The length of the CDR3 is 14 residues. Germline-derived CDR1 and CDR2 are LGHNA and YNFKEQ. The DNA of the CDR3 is TGTGCCAGCAGCCGACTAGCGGGGGACAATGAGCAGTTCTTC. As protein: CASSRLAGDNEQFF.

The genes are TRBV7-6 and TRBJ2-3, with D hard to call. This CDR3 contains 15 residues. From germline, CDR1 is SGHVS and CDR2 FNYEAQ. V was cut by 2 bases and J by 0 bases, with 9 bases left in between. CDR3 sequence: CASSLRTASTDTQYF. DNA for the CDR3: TGTGCCAGCAGCTTAAGAACGGCTAGCACAGATACGCAGTATTTT.

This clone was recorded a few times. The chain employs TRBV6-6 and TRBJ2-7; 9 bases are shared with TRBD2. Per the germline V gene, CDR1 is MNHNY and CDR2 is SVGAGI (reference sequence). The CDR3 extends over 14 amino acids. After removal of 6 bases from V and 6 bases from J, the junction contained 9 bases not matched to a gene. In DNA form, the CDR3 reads TGTGCCAGCAGACTTCTAGCGGGATATAGCGAGCAGTACTTC. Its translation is CASRLLAGYSEQYF.

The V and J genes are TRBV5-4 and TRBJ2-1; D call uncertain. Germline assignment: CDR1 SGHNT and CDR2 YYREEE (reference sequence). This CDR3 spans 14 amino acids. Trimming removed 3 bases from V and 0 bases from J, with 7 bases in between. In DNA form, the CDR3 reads TGTGCCAGCAGCTCCAAGAGCTCCTACAATGAGCAGTTCTTC. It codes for CASSSKSSYNEQFF.

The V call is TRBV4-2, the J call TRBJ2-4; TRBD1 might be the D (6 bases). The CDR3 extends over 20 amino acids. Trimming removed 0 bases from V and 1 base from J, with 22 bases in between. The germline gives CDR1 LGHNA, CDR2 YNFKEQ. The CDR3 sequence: CASSQDHIVQGIGAKNIQYF. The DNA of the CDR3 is TGTGCCAGCAGCCAAGATCACATAGTGCAGGGGATTGGGGCCAAAAACATTCAGTACTTC.

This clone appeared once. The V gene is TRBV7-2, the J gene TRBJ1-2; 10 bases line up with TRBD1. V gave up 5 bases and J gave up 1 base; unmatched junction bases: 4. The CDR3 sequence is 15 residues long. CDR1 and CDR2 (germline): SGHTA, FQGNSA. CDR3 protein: CASSRWDRGNYGYTF. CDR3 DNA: TGTGCCAGCAGCCGCTGGGACAGGGGTAACTATGGCTACACCTTC.

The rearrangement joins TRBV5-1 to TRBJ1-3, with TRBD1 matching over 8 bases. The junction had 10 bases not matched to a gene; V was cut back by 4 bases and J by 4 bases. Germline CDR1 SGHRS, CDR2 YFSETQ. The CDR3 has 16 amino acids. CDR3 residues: CASSKRQGLGGNTIYF. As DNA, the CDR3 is TGCGCCAGCAGCAAGCGACAGGGGCTCGGGGGAAACACCATATATTTT.

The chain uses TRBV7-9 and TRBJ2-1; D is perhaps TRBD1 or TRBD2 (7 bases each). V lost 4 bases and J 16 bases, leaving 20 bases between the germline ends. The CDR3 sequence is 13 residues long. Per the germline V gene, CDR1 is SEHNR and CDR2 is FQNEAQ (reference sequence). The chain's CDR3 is CASSSRGREILFF. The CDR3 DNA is TGTGCCAGCAGCTCGAGGGGGCGGGAGATTCTATTCTTC. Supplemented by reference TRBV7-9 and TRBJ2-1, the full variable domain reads DTGVSQNPRHKITKRGQNVTFRCDPISEHNRLYWYRQTLGQGPEFLTYFQNEAQLEKSRLLSDRFSAERPKGSFSTLEIQRTEQGDSAMYLCASSSRGREILFFGPGTRLTVL.

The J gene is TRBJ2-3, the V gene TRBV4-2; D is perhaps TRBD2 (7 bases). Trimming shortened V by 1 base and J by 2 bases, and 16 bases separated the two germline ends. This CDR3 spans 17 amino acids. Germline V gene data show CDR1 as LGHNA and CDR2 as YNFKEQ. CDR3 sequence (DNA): TGTGCCAGCAGCCAAGGAGGAGGGGGGGACTTCACAGATACGCAGTATTTT. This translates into CASSQGGGGDFTDTQYF.

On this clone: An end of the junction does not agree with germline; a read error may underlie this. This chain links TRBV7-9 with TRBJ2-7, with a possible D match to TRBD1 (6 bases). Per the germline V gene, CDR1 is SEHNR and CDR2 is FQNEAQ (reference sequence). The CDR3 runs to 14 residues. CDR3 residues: CASSLGQGFYGQYF. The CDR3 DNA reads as TGTGCCAGCAGCTTAGGGCAGGGGTTCTACGGGCAGTACTTC.

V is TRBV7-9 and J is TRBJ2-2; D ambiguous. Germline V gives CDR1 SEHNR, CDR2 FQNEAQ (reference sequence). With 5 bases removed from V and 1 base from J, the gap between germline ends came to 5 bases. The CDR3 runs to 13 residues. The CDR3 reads CASSEENTGELFF. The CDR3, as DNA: TGTGCCAGCAGCGAAGAGAACACCGGGGAGCTGTTTTTT.

CDR3 bases: TGTGCCAGTAGCCCTACGGCAGTCAGGGTCGCCGGGGAGCTGTTTTTT. It encodes CASSPTAVRVAGELFF. The chain combines TRBV19 with TRBJ2-2; the D gene is possibly TRBD1 (5 bases). V was shortened by 6 bases and J by 6 bases, with 20 bases between the two germline ends. The CDR3 is 16 amino acids. The V gene's germline CDR1 is LNHDA and CDR2 SQIVND (reference sequence).

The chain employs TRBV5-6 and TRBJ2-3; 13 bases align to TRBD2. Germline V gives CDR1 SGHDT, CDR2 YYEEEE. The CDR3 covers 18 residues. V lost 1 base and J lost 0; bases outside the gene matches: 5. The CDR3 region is CASSLKLAGGGSTDTQYF. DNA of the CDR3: TGTGCCAGCAGCTTGAAACTAGCGGGAGGGGGAAGCACAGATACGCAGTATTTT.

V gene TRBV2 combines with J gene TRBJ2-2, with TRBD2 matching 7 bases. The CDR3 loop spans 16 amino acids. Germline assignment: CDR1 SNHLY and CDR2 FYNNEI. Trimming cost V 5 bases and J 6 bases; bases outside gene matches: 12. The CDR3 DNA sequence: TGTGCCAGCAGTACTCCTTCGGGGGGAGCGCCCGGGGAGCTGTTTTTT. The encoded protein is CASSTPSGGAPGELFF.

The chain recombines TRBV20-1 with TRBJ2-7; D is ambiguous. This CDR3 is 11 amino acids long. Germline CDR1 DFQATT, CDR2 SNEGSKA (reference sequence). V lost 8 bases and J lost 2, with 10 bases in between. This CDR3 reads CSPYTAYEQYF. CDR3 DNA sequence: TGCAGTCCGTACACGGCCTACGAGCAGTACTTC.

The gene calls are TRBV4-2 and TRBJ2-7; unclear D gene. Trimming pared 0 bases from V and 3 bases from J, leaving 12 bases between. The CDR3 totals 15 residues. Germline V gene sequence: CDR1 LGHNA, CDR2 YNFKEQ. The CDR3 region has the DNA TGTGCCAGCAGCCAAGAAGACGAGAGCTTCTACGAGCAGTACTTC. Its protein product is CASSQEDESFYEQYF.

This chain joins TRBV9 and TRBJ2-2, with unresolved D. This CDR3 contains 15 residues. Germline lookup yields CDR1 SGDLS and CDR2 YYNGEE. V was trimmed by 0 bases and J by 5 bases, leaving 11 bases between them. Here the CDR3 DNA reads TGTGCCAGCAGCGTAGCTTCAGGCCTTACCGGGGAGCTGTTTTTT. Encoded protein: CASSVASGLTGELFF.